The clone carrying this T cell receptor (beta chain) was found a few times. The antigen is unknown. It was RNA transcripts that yielded the amplified TCR beta CDR3 regions. Researchers ran a first-round RT-PCR on the TCR CDR3 using the HTBI primer set. MiXCR, applied by TCRdb to the multiplex PCR reads, yields one record per CDR3 protein. The repertoire holds 300,000 to 400,000 distinct CDR3 sequences, with approximately 13% as singletons. This sample was included in a study of T cells in Graves' hyperthyroidism and ophthalmopathy. Study-level results: Progression to ophthalmopathy was predicted a median of approximately 6.4 months early. Expanded thyroid clonotypes (above 0.001) were mostly also found in blood.

Stability of Graves' hyperthyroidism was defined as absent ophthalmopathy progression within 18 months. Uncontrolled infections, other autoimmune diseases, pregnancy or lactation led to exclusion of patients. Trimming removed 3 bases at V and 0 bases at J, with 9 bases between. CDR3 length: 15 amino acids. Source material: blood. The chain couples TRBV12-3 or TRBV12-4 to TRBJ1-5; D is uncertain. This TCR came from a woman aged 60-70 years with Graves' hyperthyroidism. This chain's CDR3 is CASSFGPDSNQPQHF. DNA for the CDR3: TGTGCCAGCAGTTTCGGTCCAGATAGCAATCAGCCCCAGCATTTT.